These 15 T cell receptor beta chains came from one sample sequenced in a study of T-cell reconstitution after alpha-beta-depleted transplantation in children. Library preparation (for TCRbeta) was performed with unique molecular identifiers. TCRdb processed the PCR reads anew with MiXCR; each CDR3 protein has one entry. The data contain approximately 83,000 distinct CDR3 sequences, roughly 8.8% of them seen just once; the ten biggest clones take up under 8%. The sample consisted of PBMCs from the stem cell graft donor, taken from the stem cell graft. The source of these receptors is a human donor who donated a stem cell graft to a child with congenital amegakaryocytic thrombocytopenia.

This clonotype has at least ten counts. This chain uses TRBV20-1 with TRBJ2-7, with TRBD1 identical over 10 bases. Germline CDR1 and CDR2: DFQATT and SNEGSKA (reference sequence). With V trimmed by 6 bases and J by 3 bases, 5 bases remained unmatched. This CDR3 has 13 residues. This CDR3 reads CSAPRDRGYEQYF. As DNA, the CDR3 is TGCAGTGCCCCCCGGGACAGGGGCTACGAGCAGTACTTC.

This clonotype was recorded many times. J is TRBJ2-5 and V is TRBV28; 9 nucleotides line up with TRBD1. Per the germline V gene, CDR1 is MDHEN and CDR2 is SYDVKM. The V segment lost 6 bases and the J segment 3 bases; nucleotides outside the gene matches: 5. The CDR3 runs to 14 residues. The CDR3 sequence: CASRGQGGEETQYF. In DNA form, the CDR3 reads TGTGCCAGCAGGGGACAGGGAGGGGAAGAGACCCAGTACTTC. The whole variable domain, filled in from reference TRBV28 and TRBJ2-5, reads DVKVTQSSRYLVKRTGEKVFLECVQDMDHENMFWYRQDPGLGLRLIYFSYDVKMKEKGDIPEGYSVSREKKERFSLILESASTNQTSMYLCASRGQGGEETQYFGPGTRLLVL.

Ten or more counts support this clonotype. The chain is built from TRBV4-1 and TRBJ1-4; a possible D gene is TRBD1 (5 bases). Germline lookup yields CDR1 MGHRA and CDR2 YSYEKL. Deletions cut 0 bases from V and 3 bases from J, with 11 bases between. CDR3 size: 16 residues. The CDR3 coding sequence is TGCGCCAGCAGCCAAGAGGCGACAGCTGCTAATGAAAAACTGTTTTTT. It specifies CASSQEATAANEKLFF.

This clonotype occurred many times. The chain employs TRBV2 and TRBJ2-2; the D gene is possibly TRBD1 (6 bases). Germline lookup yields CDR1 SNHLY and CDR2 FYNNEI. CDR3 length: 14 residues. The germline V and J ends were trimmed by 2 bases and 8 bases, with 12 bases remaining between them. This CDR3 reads CASSETIGGGELFF. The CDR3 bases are TGTGCCAGCAGTGAAACGATAGGGGGAGGGGAGCTGTTTTTT.

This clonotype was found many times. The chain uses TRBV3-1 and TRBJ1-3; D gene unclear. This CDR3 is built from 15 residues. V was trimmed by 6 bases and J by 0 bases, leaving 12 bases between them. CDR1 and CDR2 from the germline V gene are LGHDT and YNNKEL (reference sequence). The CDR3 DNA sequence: TGTGCCAGCAGTAGTGATAGGACCTCTGGAAACACCATATATTTT. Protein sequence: CASSSDRTSGNTIYF.

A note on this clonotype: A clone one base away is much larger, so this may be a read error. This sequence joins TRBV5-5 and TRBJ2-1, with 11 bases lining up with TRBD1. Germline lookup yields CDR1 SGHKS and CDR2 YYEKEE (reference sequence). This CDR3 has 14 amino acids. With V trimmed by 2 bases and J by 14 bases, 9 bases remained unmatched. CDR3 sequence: CASSLTDRGRAEFF. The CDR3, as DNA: TGTGCCAGCAGCTTAACGGACAGGGGGCGTGCTGAGTTCTTC.

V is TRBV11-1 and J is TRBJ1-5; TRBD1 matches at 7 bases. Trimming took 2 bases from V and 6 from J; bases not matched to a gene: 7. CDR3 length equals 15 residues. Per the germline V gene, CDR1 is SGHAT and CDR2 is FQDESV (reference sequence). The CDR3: CASSLRTGDGQPQHF. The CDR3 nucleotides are TGTGCCAGCAGCTTACGGACAGGTGACGGTCAGCCCCAGCATTTT.

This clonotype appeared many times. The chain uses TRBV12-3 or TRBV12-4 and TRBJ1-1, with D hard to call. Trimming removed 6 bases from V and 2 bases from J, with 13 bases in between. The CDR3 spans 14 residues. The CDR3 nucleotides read TGTGCCAGCAGCCTAGGAGGGCTTAACACTGAAGCTTTCTTT. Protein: CASSLGGLNTEAFF.

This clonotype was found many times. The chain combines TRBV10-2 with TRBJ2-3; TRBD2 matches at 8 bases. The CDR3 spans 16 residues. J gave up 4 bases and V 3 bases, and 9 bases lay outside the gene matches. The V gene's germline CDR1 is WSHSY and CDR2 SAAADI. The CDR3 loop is CASSDPATSDPDTQYF. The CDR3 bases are TGCGCCAGCAGTGACCCGGCGACTAGCGATCCAGATACGCAGTATTTT.

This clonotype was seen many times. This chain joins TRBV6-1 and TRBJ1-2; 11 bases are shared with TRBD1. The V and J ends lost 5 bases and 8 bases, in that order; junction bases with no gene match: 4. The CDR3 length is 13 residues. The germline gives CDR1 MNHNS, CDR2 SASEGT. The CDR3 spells CASSPDRGRGYTF. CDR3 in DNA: TGTGCCAGCAGTCCGGACAGGGGGCGCGGCTACACCTTC.

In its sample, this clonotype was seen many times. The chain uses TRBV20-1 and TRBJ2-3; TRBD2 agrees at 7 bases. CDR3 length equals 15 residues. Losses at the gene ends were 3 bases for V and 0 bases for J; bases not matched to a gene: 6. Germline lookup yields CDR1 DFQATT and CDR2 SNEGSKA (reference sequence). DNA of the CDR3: TGCAGTGCTAGGATTACTAGCGCTAGCACAGATACGCAGTATTTT. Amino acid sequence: CSARITSASTDTQYF.

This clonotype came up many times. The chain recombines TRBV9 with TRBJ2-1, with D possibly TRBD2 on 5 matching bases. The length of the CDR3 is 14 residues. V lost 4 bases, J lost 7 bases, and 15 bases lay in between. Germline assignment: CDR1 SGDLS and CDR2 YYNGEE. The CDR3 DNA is TGTGCCAGCAGCTGGCTAGCTCAAGGGAATGAGCAGTTCTTC. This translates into CASSWLAQGNEQFF.

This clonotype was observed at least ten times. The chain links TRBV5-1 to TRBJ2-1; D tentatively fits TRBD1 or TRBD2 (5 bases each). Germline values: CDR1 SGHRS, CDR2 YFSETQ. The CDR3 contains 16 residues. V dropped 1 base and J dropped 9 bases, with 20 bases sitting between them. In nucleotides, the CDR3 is TGCGCCAGCAGCTTGTTGGGGGAGCGCACTGTCAGTGAGCAGTTCTTC. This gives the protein CASSLLGERTVSEQFF. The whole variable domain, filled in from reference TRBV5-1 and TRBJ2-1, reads KAGVTQTPRYLIKTRGQQVTLSCSPISGHRSVSWYQQTPGQGLQFLFEYFSETQRNKGNFPGRFSGRQFSNSRSEMNVSTLELGDSALYLCASSLLGERTVSEQFFGPGTRLTVL.

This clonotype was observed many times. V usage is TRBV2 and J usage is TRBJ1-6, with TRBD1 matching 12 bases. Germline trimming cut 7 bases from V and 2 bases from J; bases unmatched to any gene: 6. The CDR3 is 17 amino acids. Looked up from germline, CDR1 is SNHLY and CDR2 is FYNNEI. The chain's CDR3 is CASTGTGGFAYNSPLHF. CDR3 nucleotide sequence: TGTGCCAGCACCGGGACAGGGGGCTTCGCCTATAATTCACCCCTCCACTTT.

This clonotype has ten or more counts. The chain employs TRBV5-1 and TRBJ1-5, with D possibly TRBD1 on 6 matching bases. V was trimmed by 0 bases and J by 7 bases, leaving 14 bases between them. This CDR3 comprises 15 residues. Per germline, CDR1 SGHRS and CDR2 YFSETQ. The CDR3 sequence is CASSLDGGHGQPQHF. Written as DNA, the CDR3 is TGCGCCAGCAGCTTGGATGGGGGGCACGGCCAGCCCCAGCATTTT. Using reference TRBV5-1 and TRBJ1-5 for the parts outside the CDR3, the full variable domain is KAGVTQTPRYLIKTRGQQVTLSCSPISGHRSVSWYQQTPGQGLQFLFEYFSETQRNKGNFPGRFSGRQFSNSRSEMNVSTLELGDSALYLCASSLDGGHGQPQHFGDGTRLSIL.